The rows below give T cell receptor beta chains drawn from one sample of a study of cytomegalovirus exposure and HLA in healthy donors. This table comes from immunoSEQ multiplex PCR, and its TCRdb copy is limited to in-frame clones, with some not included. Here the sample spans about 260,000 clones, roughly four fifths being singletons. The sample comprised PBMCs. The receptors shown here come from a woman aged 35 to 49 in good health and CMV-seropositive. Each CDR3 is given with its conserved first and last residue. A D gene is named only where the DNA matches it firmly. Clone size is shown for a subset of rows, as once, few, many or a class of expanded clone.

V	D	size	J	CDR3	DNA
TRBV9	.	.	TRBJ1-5	CASSTNYDSNQPQHF	TGTGCCAGCAGCACAAATTACGATAGCAATCAGCCCCAGCATTTT
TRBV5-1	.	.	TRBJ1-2	CASNPDTANYGYTF	TGCGCCAGCAATCCCGACACAGCTAACTATGGCTACACCTTC
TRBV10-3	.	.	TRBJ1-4	CAISDAGGGEKLFF	TGTGCCATCAGTGACGCGGGTGGAGGCGAAAAACTGTTTTTT
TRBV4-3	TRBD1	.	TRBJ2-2	CASSPRDRRRTGELFF	TGCGCCAGCAGCCCCAGGGACAGGCGAAGGACCGGGGAGCTGTTTTTT
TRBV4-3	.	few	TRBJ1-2	CASSQEGPGASYGYTF	TGCGCCAGCAGCCAAGAAGGCCCAGGGGCCTCATATGGCTACACCTTC
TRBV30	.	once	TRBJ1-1	CAWSVRRLSIMNTEAFF	TGTGCCTGGAGTGTACGCCGCCTCTCTATAATGAACACTGAAGCTTTCTTT
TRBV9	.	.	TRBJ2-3	CASGGAFGTDTQYF	TGTGCCAGCGGGGGGGCCTTCGGCACAGATACGCAGTATTTT
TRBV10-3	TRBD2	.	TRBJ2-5	CAIRELAGAETQYF	TGTGCCATCAGAGAGCTAGCGGGAGCAGAGACCCAGTACTTC
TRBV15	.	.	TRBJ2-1	CATSRDREAYNEQFF	TGTGCCACCAGCAGAGACAGGGAGGCGTACAATGAGCAGTTCTTC
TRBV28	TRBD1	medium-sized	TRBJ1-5	CASRAKAGGRDQPQHF	TGTGCCAGCAGAGCGAAAGCAGGGGGCCGTGATCAGCCCCAGCATTTT
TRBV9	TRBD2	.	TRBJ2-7	CASSIPALAGRGSYEQYF	TGTGCCAGCAGCATACCGGCTCTAGCGGGAAGAGGAAGCTACGAGCAGTACTTC
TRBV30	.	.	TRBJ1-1	CAWSVGGTEAFF	TGTGCCTGGAGTGTGGGGGGCACTGAAGCTTTCTTT
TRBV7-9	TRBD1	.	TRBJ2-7	CASSLGDRASNEQYF	TGTGCCAGCAGCTTAGGGGACAGGGCTAGCAACGAGCAGTACTTC
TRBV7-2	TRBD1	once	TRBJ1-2	CASSQTGTGGAFYGYTF	TGTGCCAGCAGCCAGACCGGGACAGGGGGCGCGTTCTATGGCTACACCTTC
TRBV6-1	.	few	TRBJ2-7	CASSERVTGDHEQYF	TGTGCCAGCAGTGAACGGGTGACGGGAGACCACGAGCAGTACTTC
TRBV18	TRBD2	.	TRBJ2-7	CASSPLETSGCYF	TGTGCCAGCTCACCCCTAGAGACTAGCGGGTGCTACTTC
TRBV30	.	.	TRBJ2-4	CAWSTGDIQYF	TGTGCCTGGAGTACGGGGGACATTCAGTACTTC
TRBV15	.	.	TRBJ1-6	CATSRDLDRSYSPLHF	TGTGCCACCAGCAGAGATTTGGACAGAAGCTATTCACCCCTCCACTTT